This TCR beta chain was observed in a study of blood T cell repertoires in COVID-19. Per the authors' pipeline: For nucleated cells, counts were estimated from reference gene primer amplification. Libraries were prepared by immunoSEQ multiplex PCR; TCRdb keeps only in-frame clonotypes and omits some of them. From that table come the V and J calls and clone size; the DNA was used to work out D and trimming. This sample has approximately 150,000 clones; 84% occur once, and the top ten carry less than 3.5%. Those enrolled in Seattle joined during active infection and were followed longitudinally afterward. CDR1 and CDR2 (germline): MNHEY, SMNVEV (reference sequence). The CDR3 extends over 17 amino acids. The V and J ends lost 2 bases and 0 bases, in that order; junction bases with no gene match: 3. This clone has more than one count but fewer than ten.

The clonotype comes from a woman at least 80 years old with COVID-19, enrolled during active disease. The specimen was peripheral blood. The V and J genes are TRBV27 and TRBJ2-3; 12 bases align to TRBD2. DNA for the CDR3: TGTGCCAGCAGTTTACTAGCGGGAGGGCCTAGCACAGATACGCAGTATTTT. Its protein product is CASSLLAGGPSTDTQYF.